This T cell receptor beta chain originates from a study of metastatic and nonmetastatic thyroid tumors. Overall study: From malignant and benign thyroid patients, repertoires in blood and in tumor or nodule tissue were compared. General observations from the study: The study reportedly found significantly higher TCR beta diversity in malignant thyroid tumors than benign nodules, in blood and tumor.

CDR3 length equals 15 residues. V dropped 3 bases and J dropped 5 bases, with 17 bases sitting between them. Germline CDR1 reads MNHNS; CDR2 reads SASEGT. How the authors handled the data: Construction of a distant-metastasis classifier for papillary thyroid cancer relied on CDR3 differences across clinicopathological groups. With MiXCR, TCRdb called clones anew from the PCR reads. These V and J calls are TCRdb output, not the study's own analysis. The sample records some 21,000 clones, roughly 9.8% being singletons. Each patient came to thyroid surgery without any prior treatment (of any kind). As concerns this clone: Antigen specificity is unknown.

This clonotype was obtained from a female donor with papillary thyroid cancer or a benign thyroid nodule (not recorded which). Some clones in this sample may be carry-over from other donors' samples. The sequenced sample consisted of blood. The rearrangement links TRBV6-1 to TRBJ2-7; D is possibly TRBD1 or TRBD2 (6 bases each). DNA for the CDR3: TGTGCCAGCAGTGACGAAGGAGGGGGAGGTAACGAGCAGTACTTC. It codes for CASSDEGGGGNEQYF.